This T cell receptor (beta chain) was obtained from a study of radiation and T cells in renal cell carcinoma. Findings and caveats of the study: From baseline, blood top tumor clonotypes peaked at 2 weeks post-radiation.

V lost 0 bases and J lost 1, with 11 bases in between. The CDR3 spans 16 residues. Germline CDR1 and CDR2: SGDLS and YYNGEE. In regard to this clone: Its specificity is not known.

Time point in this sample: blood 4 weeks post-SBRT, at nephrectomy. Treatment meaning: 15 Gy SBRT to primary tumor, nephrectomy 4 weeks later. Nephrectomy followed 15 Gy stereotactic body radiation by 4 weeks. Blood was sampled at baseline, 2 weeks and 4 weeks after SBRT. Some clones are missing from TCRdb's copy, which holds only in-frame ones; the method was immunoSEQ multiplex PCR. The table records about 78,000 clones, roughly 87% of them present only once. The chain is built from TRBV9 and TRBJ2-1; the D gene is possibly TRBD2 (5 bases). This receptor was taken from a woman in her 70s with renal cell carcinoma. Sequencing was performed on blood, taken from a patient whose treatment included radiotherapy and nephrectomy. The CDR3 DNA follows: TGTGCCAGCAGCGTAGATCCTAGCTCGTCCTACAATGAGCAGTTCTTC. This codes for CASSVDPSSSYNEQFF.